The 20 T cell receptor beta chains presented below share a single source sample, sequenced in a study of T cells in Graves' hyperthyroidism and ophthalmopathy (dated by TCRdb to about 2019). The method behind the library was multiplex PCR. The data were produced on an Illumina HiSeq 2000. TCR beta CDR3 regions were amplified from RNA transcripts. For the first round of RT-PCR on the TCR CDR3, the HTBI primer set was used together with the Qiagen OneStep RT-PCR kit. Through fastp at Q25 and MiXCR, TCRdb rebuilt clones from the public reads, retaining in-frame beta chains. Rows are combined by CDR3 protein, so each entry shows the most common genes and DNA. In this sample the table shows under 300,000 distinct CDR3 sequences, over 20% of which occur a single time. The ten top clones hold 50% to 75% of the sample. Specimen: blood. The source of these receptors is a man aged 30 to 39 with Graves' ophthalmopathy.

This clonotype turned up a few times. V gene TRBV5-4 combines with J gene TRBJ1-2; D gene uncertain. This CDR3 is built from 14 residues. V lost 3 bases and J 1 base, leaving 10 bases between the germline ends. The germline V gene has CDR1 SGHNT and CDR2 YYREEE (reference sequence). CDR3 residues: CASSWGDYNYGYTF. CDR3 DNA sequence: TGTGCCAGCAGCTGGGGAGACTATAACTATGGCTACACCTTC.

The chain recombines TRBV5-1 with TRBJ2-7; a possible D gene is TRBD1 (5 bases). The CDR3 spans 13 residues. V lost 2 bases and J 2 bases, leaving 8 bases between the germline ends. Germline V gene data show CDR1 as SGHRS and CDR2 as YFSETQ. The CDR3 sequence: CASSFQGTYEQYF. The CDR3 DNA is TGCGCCAGCAGCTTTCAGGGAACCTACGAGCAGTACTTC.

This clonotype has only a few counts. The junction differs from germline at one of its ends, possibly a read error. The rearrangement joins TRBV7-2 to TRBJ1-1, with D perhaps TRBD1 (6 bases). Germline lookup yields CDR1 SGHTA and CDR2 FQGNSA. The CDR3 length is 14 residues. The CDR3 loop is CAGRKDRGATEAFF. The CDR3 DNA sequence: TGTGCCGGCAGAAAAGACCGGGGGGCGACTGAAGCTTTCTTT.

This clonotype was seen at least ten times. The chain has TRBV20-1 and TRBJ1-1, with D maybe TRBD1 (5 bases). Germline CDR1 DFQATT, CDR2 SNEGSKA (reference sequence). The CDR3 has 14 residues. V lost 4 bases to trimming and J lost 7 bases, with 19 bases between them. The CDR3 loop reads CSANKPQDQIEAFF. The CDR3 bases are TGCAGTGCTAACAAACCACAGGACCAAATTGAAGCTTTCTTT.

The chain combines TRBV27 with TRBJ1-1; D perhaps matches TRBD1 (6 bases). The CDR3 totals 15 residues. The germline CDR1 and CDR2 sequences are MNHEY and SMNVEV (reference sequence). Trimming left V 5 bases short and J 6 bases short, with 19 bases between. This CDR3 is CASSPRGTGRAEAFF. The CDR3 DNA reads TGTGCCAGCAGTCCACGTGGTACAGGGCGGGCTGAAGCTTTCTTT.

V and J are TRBV18 and TRBJ2-1, with 8 bases matching TRBD1. Germline trimming cut 0 bases from V and 8 bases from J; bases unmatched to any gene: 6. Germline V lookup: CDR1 KGHSH, CDR2 LQKENI. The CDR3 contains 15 residues. CDR3 coding DNA: TGTGCCAGCTCACCACCATCAGGGGGCTTGCATGAGCAGTTCTTC. This encodes CASSPPSGGLHEQFF.

The J gene is TRBJ1-4, the V gene TRBV19; no firm D call. The CDR3 loop spans 13 amino acids. Germline CDR1 is LNHDA and CDR2 is SQIVND (reference sequence). Trimming removed 5 bases at V and 7 bases at J, with 11 bases between. Here the CDR3 reads CASSPGPGEKLFF. In DNA, the CDR3 is TGTGCCAGTAGTCCCGGGCCTGGTGAAAAACTGTTTTTT.

This clonotype was seen a few times. Since a much larger clone is just one base distant, this may be a read error. The final CDR3 position lacks the conserved phenylalanine or tryptophan, pointing to a likely read error. The chain joins TRBV11-2 to TRBJ1-1; D unresolved. This CDR3 is 15 amino acids long. Germline V gene lookup returns CDR1 SGHAT and CDR2 FQNNGV. Deletions cut 5 bases from V and 0 bases from J, with 13 bases between. The CDR3 here is CASSPPEGLNTEAFL. DNA of the CDR3: TGTGCCAGCAGCCCCCCGGAAGGTCTGAACACTGAAGCTTTCCTT.

At least ten counts were recorded for this clonotype. The rearrangement joins TRBV11-2 to TRBJ2-3, with D possibly being TRBD1 (5 bases). This CDR3 is 13 amino acids long. Germline CDR1 and CDR2: SGHAT and FQNNGV. V was clipped by 8 bases and J by 1 base, with 10 bases between them. The CDR3: CASLDSGTDTQYF. As DNA, the CDR3 is TGTGCCAGCCTAGACAGCGGCACAGATACGCAGTATTTT.

This clonotype was observed many times. The CDR3 reads CASSPSSVLGRRNQPQHF. The DNA of the CDR3 is TGTGCCAGCAGTCCTTCTTCCGTCCTGGGGCGCAGGAATCAGCCCCAGCATTTT. The V and J genes are TRBV28 and TRBJ1-5; maybe TRBD1 (5 bases). Germline CDR1 is MDHEN and CDR2 is SYDVKM. The CDR3 is made up of 18 amino acids. Trimming removed 5 bases at V and 4 bases at J, with 24 bases between. Drawing the rest from reference TRBV28 and TRBJ1-5, the complete variable domain is DVKVTQSSRYLVKRTGEKVFLECVQDMDHENMFWYRQDPGLGLRLIYFSYDVKMKEKGDIPEGYSVSREKKERFSLILESASTNQTSMYLCASSPSSVLGRRNQPQHFGDGTRLSIL.

This clonotype was seen many times. This chain links TRBV13 with TRBJ1-2; D ambiguous. CDR3 size: 13 residues. Germline V gene lookup returns CDR1 PRHDT and CDR2 FYEKMQ (reference sequence). V dropped 2 bases and J dropped 4 bases, with 8 bases sitting between them. The CDR3, as DNA: TGTGCCAGCAGCTTAAGGCAGAGCTATGGCTACACCTTC. Encoded protein: CASSLRQSYGYTF.

This clonotype was detected ten times or more. The chain employs TRBV6-6 and TRBJ2-3, with 10 bases fitting TRBD2. The CDR3 is made up of 18 amino acids. Germline V lookup: CDR1 MNHNY, CDR2 SVGAGI (reference sequence). J was trimmed by 0 bases and V by 2 bases; bases with no gene match: 8. CDR3 sequence (DNA): TGTGCCAGCAGTTACATAGCGGGAGGCGGCCTTAGCACAGATACGCAGTATTTT. Translation: CASSYIAGGGLSTDTQYF.

At least ten counts were recorded for this clonotype. The rearrangement joins TRBV11-2 to TRBJ2-2, with 9 bases aligning to TRBD2. The germline V gene encodes CDR1 SGHAT and CDR2 FQNNGV. V was pared by 3 bases and J by 1 base, with 6 bases of the junction left unmatched. CDR3 size: 17 residues. The CDR3 DNA is TGTGCCAGCAGCTTTCCCCGACTAGCGGTGAACACCGGGGAGCTGTTTTTT. Its translation is CASSFPRLAVNTGELFF.

Ten or more counts support this clonotype. The V gene is TRBV2, the J gene TRBJ1-2; D gene uncertain. Germline V lookup: CDR1 SNHLY, CDR2 FYNNEI. The CDR3 loop spans 17 amino acids. Trimming stripped 4 bases from V and 4 bases from J, with 22 bases between. The CDR3 DNA reads TGTGCCAGCAGTGTGAATCCGGGCCTCCACTCCGGCTATGGCTACACCTTC. It encodes CASSVNPGLHSGYGYTF.

This clonotype has more than one count but fewer than ten. The chain joins TRBV14 to TRBJ2-3; D call uncertain. Deletions cut 0 bases from V and 2 bases from J, with 9 bases between. CDR1 is SGHDN and CDR2 is FVKESK in the germline V gene. The CDR3 is 15 residues long. CDR3 nucleotide sequence: TGTGCCAGCAGCCAAGAGGCTGTCCTCACAGATACGCAGTATTTT. Translating gives CASSQEAVLTDTQYF.

As to this clonotype: A much larger clone lies one base from this, so it may be a read error. The chain uses TRBV30 and TRBJ2-1; D not certain. This CDR3 spans 17 amino acids. The germline V gene has CDR1 GTSNPN and CDR2 SVGIG (reference sequence). CDR3 sequence reads: CAWSVLGKLGSYNEQLF. Here the CDR3 DNA reads TGTGCCTGGAGTGTACTTGGGAAGTTGGGCTCCTACAATGAGCAGCTCTTC.

This clonotype was seen a few times. This chain links TRBV5-1 with TRBJ2-6; D is uncertain. The CDR3 contains 16 residues. Germline V CDR1 and CDR2: SGHRS, YFSETQ. V was cut by 4 bases and J by 2 bases, with 13 bases left in between. CDR3 in amino acids: CASSKGLMAGANVLTF. The CDR3 DNA sequence: TGCGCCAGCAGCAAAGGATTGATGGCTGGGGCCAACGTCCTGACTTTC. Complete variable domain (other parts from reference TRBV5-1 and TRBJ2-6): KAGVTQTPRYLIKTRGQQVTLSCSPISGHRSVSWYQQTPGQGLQFLFEYFSETQRNKGNFPGRFSGRQFSNSRSEMNVSTLELGDSALYLCASSKGLMAGANVLTFGAGSRLTVL.

The V call is TRBV6-1, the J call TRBJ1-1; D might be TRBD1 (6 bases). Between the trimmed V and J ends, which lost 5 bases and 4 bases, there was a span of 20 bases. This CDR3 spans 16 amino acids. Per germline, CDR1 MNHNS and CDR2 SASEGT. CDR3 in amino acids: CASSYYTGNLGTEAFF. DNA for the CDR3: TGTGCCAGCAGTTATTATACAGGGAATCTTGGCACTGAAGCTTTCTTT.

The genes are TRBV2 and TRBJ1-2; no firm D call. The V gene lost 4 bases and the J gene lost 8 bases, with 5 bases spanning the gap. Germline-derived CDR1 and CDR2 are SNHLY and FYNNEI. CDR3 length equals 10 residues. CDR3 in DNA: TGTGCCAGCAGTGGGATCGGCTACACCTTC. Encoded protein: CASSGIGYTF.

This clonotype showed up many times. The chain is built from TRBV19 and TRBJ1-1, with 9 bases matching TRBD1. CDR3 length: 14 residues. Germline trimming cut 3 bases from V and 5 bases from J; bases unmatched to any gene: 4. Germline lookup yields CDR1 LNHDA and CDR2 SQIVND (reference sequence). The CDR3, as DNA: TGTGCCAGTAGTATTGGGACAGGGTGGACTGAAGCTTTCTTT. Protein product: CASSIGTGWTEAFF.